This is a list of T cell receptor beta chains from one sample in a study of T cells in localized non-small cell lung cancer. Sequencing used immunoSEQ multiplex PCR; TCRdb keeps in-frame clones, though not all of them. The sample holds roughly 36,000 clones; approximately 90% are singletons and the top ten take less than 6%. Sequencing used PBMCs, obtained before any cancer treatment. The receptors derive from a man aged 40 to 69 with stage II lung adenocarcinoma. Both conserved end residues are part of each CDR3. A D gene is named only where the DNA matches it firmly. Size is stated for part of the rows, as once, few or many counts, or as a class when the clone is expanded.

D: .
size: .
V: TRBV13
J: TRBJ1-3
DNA: TGTGCCAGCAGCCGTCGGGACACGTACTCTGGAAACACCATATATTTT
CDR3: CASSRRDTYSGNTIYF

D: TRBD2
size: .
V: TRBV7-8
J: TRBJ2-7
DNA: TGTGCCAGCAGCTTCCTAGGACTAGCCTCCTCCCACGAGCAGTACTTC
CDR3: CASSFLGLASSHEQYF

D: .
size: .
V: TRBV6-1
J: TRBJ1-2
DNA: TGTGCCAGCAGTGAATGGAACAGGTCGGGGGATAACTATGGCTACACCTTC
CDR3: CASSEWNRSGDNYGYTF

D: .
size: .
V: TRBV5-8
J: TRBJ2-3
DNA: TGTGCCAGTTCGACAGGCTTACTACACACAGATACGCAGTATTTT
CDR3: CASSTGLLHTDTQYF

D: .
size: .
V: TRBV7-9
J: TRBJ1-1
DNA: TGTGCCAGCAGCGTATTTAGTTCAACTGAAGCTTTCTTT
CDR3: CASSVFSSTEAFF

D: .
size: .
V: TRBV11-2
J: TRBJ2-3
DNA: TGTGCCAGCACCAAAGGGGGCACAGATACGCAGTATTTT
CDR3: CASTKGGTDTQYF

D: .
size: .
V: TRBV19
J: TRBJ1-1
DNA: TGTGCCAGTTCCCTCCTGGGCGGGGACACTGAAGCTTTCTTT
CDR3: CASSLLGGDTEAFF

D: TRBD1
size: once
V: TRBV28
J: TRBJ2-7
DNA: TGTGCCAGCATCGAGAAGGACAGGGGTTTCTACGAGCAGTACTTC
CDR3: CASIEKDRGFYEQYF

D: .
size: .
V: TRBV20-1
J: TRBJ2-7
DNA: TGCAGTGCTTCACACTCCAGCCTCACAAGCTTC
CDR3: CSASHSSLTSF

D: TRBD2
size: .
V: TRBV27
J: TRBJ2-1
DNA: TGTGCCAGCAGTTTACCGCGGGGGGAGCAGTTCTTC
CDR3: CASSLPRGEQFF

D: .
size: once
V: TRBV2
J: TRBJ2-3
DNA: TGTGCCAGCCGGGGGCAGAACGCAGATACGCAGTATTTT
CDR3: CASRGQNADTQYF

D: TRBD1
size: .
V: TRBV7-9
J: TRBJ1-1
DNA: TGTGCCAGCAACTTAGCGGGCCGACAGGGAGGGTTGAACACTGAAGCTTTCTTT
CDR3: CASNLAGRQGGLNTEAFF

D: .
size: .
V: TRBV2
J: TRBJ2-7
DNA: TGTGCCAGCAGTGACACTCCATACGAGCAGTACTTC
CDR3: CASSDTPYEQYF

D: .
size: .
V: TRBV9
J: TRBJ2-1
DNA: TGTGCCAGCAATCTCCCCGGGCTTTACAATGAGCAGTTCTTC
CDR3: CASNLPGLYNEQFF

D: .
size: .
V: TRBV28
J: TRBJ2-3
DNA: TGTGCCAGCAGCCCCCCGGGAACGACAGATACGCAGTATTTT
CDR3: CASSPPGTTDTQYF

D: TRBD2
size: .
V: TRBV29-1
J: TRBJ2-1
DNA: TGCAGCGCTGAGAGCGGGACTCGGACCTACAATGAGCAGTTCTTC
CDR3: CSAESGTRTYNEQFF

D: .
size: .
V: TRBV28
J: TRBJ2-1
DNA: TGTGCCACACACGCCAGCTCCTACAATGAGCAGTTCTTC
CDR3: CATHASSYNEQFF

D: .
size: .
V: TRBV18
J: TRBJ2-7
DNA: TGTGCCAGCTCACCACCCTTACGGGTTTCCGAGCAGTACTTC
CDR3: CASSPPLRVSEQYF

D: .
size: .
V: TRBV27
J: TRBJ2-7
DNA: TGTGCCAGCAGTTTATACGTAAGCTCCTACGAGCAGTACTTC
CDR3: CASSLYVSSYEQYF

D: .
size: .
V: TRBV7-2
J: TRBJ1-2
DNA: TGTGCCAGCAGCTTAGCTTACAGGGATGTAAACTATGGCTACACCTTC
CDR3: CASSLAYRDVNYGYTF

D: TRBD1
size: .
V: TRBV12-5
J: TRBJ2-7
DNA: TGTGCTAGTGGTCGGGACAGGGACACCTACGAGCAGTACTTC
CDR3: CASGRDRDTYEQYF

D: .
size: .
V: TRBV29-1
J: TRBJ1-2
DNA: TGCAGCGTCGGTTGGCAGGGGAGCTATGGCTACACCTTC
CDR3: CSVGWQGSYGYTF

D: .
size: .
V: TRBV19
J: TRBJ2-6
DNA: TGTGCCAGCGCCGGGGCTAGCGCTAAGGGGTACGGTGGGGCCAACGTCCTGACTTTC
CDR3: CASAGASAKGYGGANVLTF

D: .
size: few
V: TRBV6-4
J: TRBJ2-4
DNA: TGTGCCAGCAGTGACTCTGGGGCCAAAAACATTCAGTACTTC
CDR3: CASSDSGAKNIQYF

D: .
size: .
V: TRBV19
J: TRBJ1-5
DNA: TGTGCCAGTAGCCCCGATGGGGGCTTTTATCAGCCCCAGCATTTT
CDR3: CASSPDGGFYQPQHF

D: .
size: .
V: TRBV28
J: TRBJ1-1
DNA: TGTGCCAGCAGTGGCAGGGGTTCGGCAACTGAAGCTTTCTTT
CDR3: CASSGRGSATEAFF

D: .
size: .
V: TRBV27
J: TRBJ1-1
DNA: TGTGCCAGCAGGGACCGGGGGTCAAGCACTGAAGCTTTCTTT
CDR3: CASRDRGSSTEAFF

D: .
size: .
V: TRBV5-4
J: TRBJ2-5
DNA: TGTGCCAGCAGCTTGGCCGCCCGCGGAGAGACCCAGTACTTC
CDR3: CASSLAARGETQYF

D: .
size: .
V: TRBV19
J: TRBJ2-1
DNA: TGTGCCAGTAGTTCCCTGACCGGCTACAATGAGCAGTTCTTC
CDR3: CASSSLTGYNEQFF

D: .
size: .
V: TRBV5-4
J: TRBJ2-1
DNA: TGTGCCAGCAGCTTGGCCGGGACCGATGAGCAGTTCTTC
CDR3: CASSLAGTDEQFF

D: .
size: .
V: TRBV30
J: TRBJ2-3
DNA: TGTGCCTGGAGTGCTCAAACAGATACGCAGTATTTT
CDR3: CAWSAQTDTQYF

D: .
size: .
V: TRBV29-1
J: TRBJ2-5
DNA: TGCAGCGGACTGACCCGCAGGGAAGAGACCCAGTACTTC
CDR3: CSGLTRREETQYF

D: .
size: .
V: TRBV2
J: TRBJ1-4
DNA: TGTGCCAGCAAGGATTATATGCCCGAAAAACTGTTTTTT
CDR3: CASKDYMPEKLFF

D: TRBD1
size: .
V: TRBV6-6
J: TRBJ2-7
DNA: TGTGCCAGCAGGAAGGGACAGGGATCCTACGAGCAGTACTTC
CDR3: CASRKGQGSYEQYF

D: .
size: .
V: TRBV5-1
J: TRBJ2-1
DNA: TGCGCCAGCAGCTTGGCCGGGGGAGTACCGCAGTTCTTC
CDR3: CASSLAGGVPQFF

D: TRBD2
size: .
V: TRBV7-6
J: TRBJ2-3
DNA: TGTGCCAGCAGCGACCTACTAGCGCCTAACACAGATACGCAGTATTTT
CDR3: CASSDLLAPNTDTQYF

D: TRBD1
size: .
V: TRBV6-6
J: TRBJ1-1
DNA: TGTGCCAGCAGGCCCCCAGGGGGGGGGAACACTGAAGCTTTCTTT
CDR3: CASRPPGGGNTEAFF

D: TRBD1
size: .
V: TRBV18
J: TRBJ2-3
DNA: TGTGCCAGCTCACCACCGGATAGGACAGGAGTGTATTTT
CDR3: CASSPPDRTGVYF

D: .
size: once
V: TRBV9
J: TRBJ2-5
DNA: TGTGCCAGCAGCGCCGGATTACAAGAGACCCAGTACTTC
CDR3: CASSAGLQETQYF

D: .
size: .
V: TRBV19
J: TRBJ1-2
DNA: TGTGCCAGTAGTACAAACTCGGGAACAGGACCTTCGGGCTATGGCTACACCTTC
CDR3: CASSTNSGTGPSGYGYTF

D: TRBD1
size: .
V: TRBV15
J: TRBJ2-4
DNA: TGTGCCACCAGCAGAGGGCCAACGGCAGGGGGCTCCCCTTCAGCCAAAAACATTCAGTACTTC
CDR3: CATSRGPTAGGSPSAKNIQYF

D: .
size: .
V: TRBV18
J: TRBJ2-1
DNA: TGTGCCAGCTCACCTTTAGGGGATGAGCAGTTCTTC
CDR3: CASSPLGDEQFF

D: .
size: once
V: TRBV21-1
J: TRBJ2-7
DNA: TGTGCCAGCAGCAAACCTGTATATTTGGGACAGGTGGGATTATACGAGCAGTACTTC
CDR3: CASSKPVYLGQVGLYEQYF

D: .
size: .
V: TRBV6-1
J: TRBJ2-2
DNA: TGTGCCAGCAGAGACTCAGGGTCCGGGGAGCTGTTTTTT
CDR3: CASRDSGSGELFF

D: .
size: .
V: TRBV5-1
J: TRBJ2-2
DNA: TGCGCCAGCAGCTCGGGTCTCCAGAGCACCGGGGAGCTGTTCTTT
CDR3: CASSSGLQSTGELFF

D: .
size: .
V: TRBV28
J: TRBJ2-7
DNA: TGTGCCAGCGTATCCGGGCCAAACTACGAGCAGTACTTC
CDR3: CASVSGPNYEQYF

D: TRBD2
size: .
V: TRBV6-5
J: TRBJ2-7
DNA: TGTGCCAGCCCCAGAACTAGCGGATGGTACGAGCAGTACTTC
CDR3: CASPRTSGWYEQYF

D: TRBD1
size: .
V: TRBV27
J: TRBJ1-3
DNA: TGTGCCAGCAGTCCGGGGACAGGGGGTGGAAACACCATATATTTT
CDR3: CASSPGTGGGNTIYF

D: .
size: .
V: TRBV30
J: TRBJ1-4
DNA: TGTGCCTGGAGCGTAGGAGCAACTAATGAAAAACTGTTTTTT
CDR3: CAWSVGATNEKLFF

D: TRBD2
size: .
V: TRBV7-7
J: TRBJ2-7
DNA: TGTGCCAGCAGCTCAGGGACTAGCGGGAGGTACGAGCAGTACTTC
CDR3: CASSSGTSGRYEQYF

D: .
size: few
V: TRBV6-5
J: TRBJ1-2
DNA: TGTGCCAGCAACTCACAAGGAGCAGGCTACTATGGCTACACCTTC
CDR3: CASNSQGAGYYGYTF

D: .
size: .
V: TRBV27
J: TRBJ1-5
DNA: TGTGCCAGCAGTTTTGCAGGGGTTGGCAATCAGCCCCAGCATTTT
CDR3: CASSFAGVGNQPQHF